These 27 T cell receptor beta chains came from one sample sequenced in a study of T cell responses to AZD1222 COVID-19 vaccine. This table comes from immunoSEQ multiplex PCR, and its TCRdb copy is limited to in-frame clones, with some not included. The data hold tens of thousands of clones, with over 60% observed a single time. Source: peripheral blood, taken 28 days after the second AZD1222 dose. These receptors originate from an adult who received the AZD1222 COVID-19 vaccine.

Here the CDR3 DNA reads TGTGCCAGCGGACAGGGGCCCTCCCAAGAGACCCAGTACTTC. Its translation: CASGQGPSQETQYF. The genes are TRBV9 and TRBJ2-5; 9 positions match TRBD1. Germline CDR1 and CDR2: SGDLS and YYNGEE. The CDR3 contains 14 residues. Unmatched junction bases numbered 5, after V lost 7 bases and J lost 1 base.

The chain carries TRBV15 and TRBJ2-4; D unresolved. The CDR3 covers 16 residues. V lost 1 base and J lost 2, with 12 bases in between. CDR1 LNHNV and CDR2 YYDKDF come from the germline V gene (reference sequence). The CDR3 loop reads CATSRGGVRSKNIQYF. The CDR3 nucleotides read TGTGCCACCAGCAGAGGTGGGGTGAGGTCCAAAAACATTCAGTACTTC. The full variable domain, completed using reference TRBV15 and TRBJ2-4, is DAMVIQNPRYQVTQFGKPVTLSCSQTLNHNVMYWYQQKSSQAPKLLFHYYDKDFNNEADTPDNFQSRRPNTSFCFLDIRSPGLGDTAMYLCATSRGGVRSKNIQYFGAGTRLSVL.

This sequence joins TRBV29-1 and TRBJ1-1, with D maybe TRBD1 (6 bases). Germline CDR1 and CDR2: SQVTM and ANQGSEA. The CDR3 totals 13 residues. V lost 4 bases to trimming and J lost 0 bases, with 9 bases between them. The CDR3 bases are TGCAGCGTTGCAGGGGCCCTGAACACTGAAGCTTTCTTT. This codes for CSVAGALNTEAFF.

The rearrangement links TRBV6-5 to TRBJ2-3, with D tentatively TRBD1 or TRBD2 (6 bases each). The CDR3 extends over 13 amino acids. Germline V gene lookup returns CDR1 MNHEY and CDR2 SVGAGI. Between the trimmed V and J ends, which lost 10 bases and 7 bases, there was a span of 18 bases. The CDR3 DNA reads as TGTGCCACCACTCTAGGGGGGAGGAATACGCAGTATTTT. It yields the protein CATTLGGRNTQYF.

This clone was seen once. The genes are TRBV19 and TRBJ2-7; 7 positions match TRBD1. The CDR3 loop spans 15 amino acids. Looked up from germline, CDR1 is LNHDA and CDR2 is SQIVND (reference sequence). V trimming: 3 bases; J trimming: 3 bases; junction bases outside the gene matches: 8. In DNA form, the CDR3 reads TGTGCCAGTAGTATCCGGGACAGCGACCGCTACGAGCAGTACTTC. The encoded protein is CASSIRDSDRYEQYF.

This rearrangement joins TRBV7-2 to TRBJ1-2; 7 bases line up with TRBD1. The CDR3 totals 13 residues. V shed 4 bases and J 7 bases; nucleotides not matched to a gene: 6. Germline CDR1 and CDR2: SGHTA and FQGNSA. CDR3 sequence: CASSSDRAVGYTF. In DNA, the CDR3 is TGTGCCAGCAGCTCCGACAGGGCAGTTGGCTACACCTTC.

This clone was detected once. The CDR3 loop reads CAIRPSSGGRGAGELFF. CDR3 bases: TGTGCCATCAGACCATCTAGCGGGGGCAGGGGGGCCGGGGAGCTGTTTTTT. The rearrangement uses TRBV10-3 and TRBJ2-2; 10 bases fit TRBD2. CDR3 length: 17 amino acids. The V segment lost 6 bases and the J segment 6 bases; nucleotides outside the gene matches: 13. CDR1 and CDR2 (germline): ENHRY, SYGVKD.

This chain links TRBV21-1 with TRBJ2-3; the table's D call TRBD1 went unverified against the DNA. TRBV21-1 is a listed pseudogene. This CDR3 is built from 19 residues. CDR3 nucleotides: TGTGCCAGCAGCGTACGTTTAACTAGGGGACAGGGACCCACAGATACGCAGTATTTT. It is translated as CASSVRLTRGQGPTDTQYF.

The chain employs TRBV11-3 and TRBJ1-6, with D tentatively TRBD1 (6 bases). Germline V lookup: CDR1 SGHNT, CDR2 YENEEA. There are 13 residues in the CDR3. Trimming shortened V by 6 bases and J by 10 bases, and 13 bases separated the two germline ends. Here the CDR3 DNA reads TGTGCCAGCAGTATTGGACAGTCCTCACCCCTCCACTTT. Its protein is CASSIGQSSPLHF. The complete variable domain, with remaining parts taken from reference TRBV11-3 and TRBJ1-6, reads EAGVVQSPRYKIIEKKQPVAFWCNPISGHNTLYWYLQNLGQGPELLIRYENEEAVDDSQLPKDRFSAERLKGVDSTLKIQPAELGDSAVYLCASSIGQSSPLHFGNGTRLTVT.

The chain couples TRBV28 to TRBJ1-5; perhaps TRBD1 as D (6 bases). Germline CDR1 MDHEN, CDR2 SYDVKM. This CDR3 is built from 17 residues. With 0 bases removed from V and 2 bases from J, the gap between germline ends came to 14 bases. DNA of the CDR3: TGTGCCAGCAGTTTATGGACTTCAGGGGCCGGCAATCAGCCCCAGCATTTT. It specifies CASSLWTSGAGNQPQHF.

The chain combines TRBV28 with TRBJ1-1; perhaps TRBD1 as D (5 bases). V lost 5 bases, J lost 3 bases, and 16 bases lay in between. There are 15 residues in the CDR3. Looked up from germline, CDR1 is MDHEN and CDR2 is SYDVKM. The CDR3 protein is CASSPPGGGDTEAFF. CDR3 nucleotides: TGTGCCAGCAGTCCCCCGGGGGGAGGAGACACTGAAGCTTTCTTT.

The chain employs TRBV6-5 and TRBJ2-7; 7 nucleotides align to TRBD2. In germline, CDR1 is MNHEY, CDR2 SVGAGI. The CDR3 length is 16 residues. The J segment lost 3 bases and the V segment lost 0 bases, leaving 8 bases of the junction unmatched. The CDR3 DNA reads TGTGCCAGCAGTTACTCGAAAGCGGGGAGGCTCTACGAGCAGTACTTC. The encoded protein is CASSYSKAGRLYEQYF.

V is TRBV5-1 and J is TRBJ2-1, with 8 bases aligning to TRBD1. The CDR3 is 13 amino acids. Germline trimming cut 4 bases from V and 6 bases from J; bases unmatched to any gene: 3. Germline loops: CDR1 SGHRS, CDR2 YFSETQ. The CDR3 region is CASSDGQGNEQFF. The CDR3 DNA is TGCGCCAGCAGCGACGGACAGGGCAATGAGCAGTTCTTC.

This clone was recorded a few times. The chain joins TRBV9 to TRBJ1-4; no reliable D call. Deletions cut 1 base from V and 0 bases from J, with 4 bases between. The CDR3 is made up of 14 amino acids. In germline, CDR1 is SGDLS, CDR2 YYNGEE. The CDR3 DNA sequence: TGTGCCAGCAGCGTAACAGCAACTAATGAAAAACTGTTTTTT. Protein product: CASSVTATNEKLFF.

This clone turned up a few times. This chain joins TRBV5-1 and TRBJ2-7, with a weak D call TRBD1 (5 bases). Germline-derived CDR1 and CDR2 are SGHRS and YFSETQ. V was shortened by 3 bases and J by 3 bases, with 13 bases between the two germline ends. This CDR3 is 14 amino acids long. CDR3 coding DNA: TGCGCCAGCAGCTCAACGGTAGACAGCTACGAGCAGTACTTC. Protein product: CASSSTVDSYEQYF. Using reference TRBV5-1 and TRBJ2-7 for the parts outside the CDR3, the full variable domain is KAGVTQTPRYLIKTRGQQVTLSCSPISGHRSVSWYQQTPGQGLQFLFEYFSETQRNKGNFPGRFSGRQFSNSRSEMNVSTLELGDSALYLCASSSTVDSYEQYFGPGTRLTVT.

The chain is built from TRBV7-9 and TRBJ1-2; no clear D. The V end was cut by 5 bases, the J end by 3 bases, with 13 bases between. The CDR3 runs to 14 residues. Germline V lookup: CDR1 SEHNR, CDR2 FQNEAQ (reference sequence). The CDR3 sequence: CASSPPGGDYGYTF. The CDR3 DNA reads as TGTGCCAGCAGCCCCCCAGGTGGGGACTATGGCTACACCTTC.

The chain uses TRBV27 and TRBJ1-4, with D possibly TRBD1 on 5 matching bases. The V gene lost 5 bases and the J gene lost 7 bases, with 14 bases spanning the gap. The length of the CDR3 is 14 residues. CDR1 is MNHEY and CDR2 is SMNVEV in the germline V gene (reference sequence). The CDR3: CASSRQTGGEKLFF. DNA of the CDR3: TGTGCCAGCAGTCGACAGACGGGCGGTGAAAAACTGTTTTTT.

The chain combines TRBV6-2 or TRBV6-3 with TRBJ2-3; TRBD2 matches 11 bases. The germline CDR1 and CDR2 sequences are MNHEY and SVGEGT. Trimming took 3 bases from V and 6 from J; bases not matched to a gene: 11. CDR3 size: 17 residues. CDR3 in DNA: TGTGCCAGCAGTTATGTTTTCGTAGCGGGGGGGGCCGATACGCAGTATTTT. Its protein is CASSYVFVAGGADTQYF.

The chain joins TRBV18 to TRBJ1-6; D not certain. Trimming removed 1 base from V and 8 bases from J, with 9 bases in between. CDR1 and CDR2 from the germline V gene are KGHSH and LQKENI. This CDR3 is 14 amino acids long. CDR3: CASSPRAADSPLHF. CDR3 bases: TGTGCCAGCTCACCACGGGCAGCCGATTCACCCCTCCACTTT.

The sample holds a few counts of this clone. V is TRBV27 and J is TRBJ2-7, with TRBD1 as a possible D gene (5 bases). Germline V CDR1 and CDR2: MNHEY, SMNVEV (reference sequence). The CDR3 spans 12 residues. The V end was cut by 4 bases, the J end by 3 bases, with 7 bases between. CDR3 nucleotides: TGTGCCAGCAGTTCCCAGGGCTACGAGCAGTACTTC. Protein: CASSSQGYEQYF.

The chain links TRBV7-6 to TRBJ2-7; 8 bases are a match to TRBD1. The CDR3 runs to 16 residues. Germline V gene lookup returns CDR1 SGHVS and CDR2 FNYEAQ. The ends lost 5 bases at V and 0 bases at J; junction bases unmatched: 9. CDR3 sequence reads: CASSRLQGESSYEQYF. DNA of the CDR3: TGTGCCAGCAGCCGACTACAGGGGGAAAGCTCCTACGAGCAGTACTTC.

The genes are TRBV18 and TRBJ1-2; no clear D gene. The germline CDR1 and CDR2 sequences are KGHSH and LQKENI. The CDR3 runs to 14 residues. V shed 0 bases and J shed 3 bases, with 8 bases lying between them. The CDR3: CASSPPKHYYGYTF. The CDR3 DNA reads TGTGCCAGCTCACCACCGAAGCATTACTATGGCTACACCTTC.

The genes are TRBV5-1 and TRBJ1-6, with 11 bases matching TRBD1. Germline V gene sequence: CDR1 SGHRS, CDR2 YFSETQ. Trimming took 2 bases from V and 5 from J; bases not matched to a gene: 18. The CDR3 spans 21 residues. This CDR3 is CASSLIGGATGQGVNNSPLHF. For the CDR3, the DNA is TGCGCCAGCAGCTTAATCGGCGGGGCTACGGGACAGGGGGTCAATAATTCACCCCTCCACTTT. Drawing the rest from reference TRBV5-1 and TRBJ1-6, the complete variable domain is KAGVTQTPRYLIKTRGQQVTLSCSPISGHRSVSWYQQTPGQGLQFLFEYFSETQRNKGNFPGRFSGRQFSNSRSEMNVSTLELGDSALYLCASSLIGGATGQGVNNSPLHFGNGTRLTVT.

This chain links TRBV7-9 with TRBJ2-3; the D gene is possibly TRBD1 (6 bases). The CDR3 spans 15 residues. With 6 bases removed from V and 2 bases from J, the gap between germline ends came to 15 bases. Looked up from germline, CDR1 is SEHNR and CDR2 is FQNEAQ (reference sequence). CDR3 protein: CASRDRLGYTDTQYF. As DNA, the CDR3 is TGTGCCAGCAGGGACAGATTGGGGTACACAGATACGCAGTATTTT.

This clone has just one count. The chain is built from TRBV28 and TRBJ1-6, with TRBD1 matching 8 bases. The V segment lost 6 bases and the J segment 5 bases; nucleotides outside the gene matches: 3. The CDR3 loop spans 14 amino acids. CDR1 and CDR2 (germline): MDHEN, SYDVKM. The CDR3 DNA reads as TGTGCCAGCAGCCCGGGACAGGATAATTCACCCCTCCACTTT. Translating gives CASSPGQDNSPLHF.

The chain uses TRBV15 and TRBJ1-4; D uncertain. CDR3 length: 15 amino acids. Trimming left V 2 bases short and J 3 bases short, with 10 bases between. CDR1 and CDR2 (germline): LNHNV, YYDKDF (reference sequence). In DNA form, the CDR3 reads TGTGCCACCAGCAGACCGCGTGAGGCTAATGAAAAACTGTTTTTT. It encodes CATSRPREANEKLFF.

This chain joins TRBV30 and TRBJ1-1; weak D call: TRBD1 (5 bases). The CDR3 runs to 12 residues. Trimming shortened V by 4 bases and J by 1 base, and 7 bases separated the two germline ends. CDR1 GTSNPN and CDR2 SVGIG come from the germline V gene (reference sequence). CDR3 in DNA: TGTGCCTGGAAGAGGGGGAACACTGAAGCTTTCTTT. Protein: CAWKRGNTEAFF.